Listed below are T cell receptor beta chains from one sample, sequenced in a study of PD-L1 blockade in urothelial cancer. The protocol was immunoSEQ multiplex PCR, while the TCRdb copy is restricted to in-frame clones and leaves out a portion. The sample lists about 38,000 clones; 82% were seen once. The sequenced sample was PBMCs, obtained around atezolizumab (anti-PD-L1) treatment. These receptor sequences come from a man in his 60s with urothelial cancer. Both conserved end residues are trimmed from each CDR3. The order of the fields is V gene, CDR3 protein.

TRBV19,ASSIGQGDDYNQPQH
TRBV11-2,ASSLVGQAHQY
TRBV28,ASRGQGNTIY
TRBV6-1,ASRFTGGGYEQY
TRBV5-4,ASSRTSTSGGAQETQY
TRBV28,ASSSPGTASADTQY
TRBV5-1,ASSWLRGGGTDTQY
TRBV4-1,ASSQGRQGRIGDTQY
TRBV4-2,ASSNRADGNTIY
TRBV19,ASTADRVKGYT
TRBV5-1,ASSTPGTGVRNEQF
TRBV7-8,ASSFIQNRQETQY
TRBV19,ASSINQNTEAF
TRBV5-1,ASSPRQGTGTEAF
TRBV18,ASSPPTRSTDTQY
TRBV7-9,ASSFNLTVGNTEAF
TRBV7-8,ASSLAGRVNGYT
TRBV7-9,ASSLFPDPSNNNEKLF
TRBV7-6,ASSPQESGGAYEQY
TRBV5-6,ASSPRVIAKNIQY
TRBV6-1,AARWVGGDEQF
TRBV28,ASSSVTYEQY
TRBV28,ASSSPWTVGYQPQH
TRBV28,ASTKTATGELF
TRBV5-1,ASSLGARTDTQY
TRBV7-8,ASSLRGEFTDTQY
TRBV10-3,AISESAVQPQH
TRBV11-2,ASSGLERNTGELF
TRBV28,ASSSGNSEKLF
TRBV30,AWSVQDTQY
TRBV7-2,ASSSTSGRTDTQY
TRBV4-2,ASSQSGTGSPGELF
TRBV30,AWSVISGGRYEQY
TRBV4-1,ASSPEFSGNTGELF
TRBV6-5,ASSYGTGVHEAF
TRBV5-1,ASSSGQNNEQF
TRBV12-2,ASRFWRGGIGDTQY
TRBV7-9,ASSLAGQWPGYT
TRBV5-1,ASSLASLAGLYNEQF
TRBV19,ASSYFVGGSYNEQF
TRBV6-1,ASSLEQGQETQY
TRBV6-1,ASTKTGTIQPQH
TRBV6-1,ASKKGHGGIYEQY
TRBV5-1,ASKQQAGEKLF
TRBV30,AWSKPSRQVQAF
TRBV5-1,ASSLAGVRETQY
TRBV19,ASSPTRGSSSYNEQF
TRBV30,AWSVRSGGESGYT
TRBV6-1,ASSEGESNQPQH
TRBV13,ASSLRGGDLLRSEEEKLF
TRBV4-2,ASSQDGQGRNEQY
TRBV7-9,ASSLVGQGDEKLF
TRBV5-1,ASSFSTGGIYEQY
TRBV27,ASSSSRASNTEAF